These 23 T cell receptor beta chains were all obtained from the same sample, sequenced in a study of blood T cell repertoires in COVID-19. Libraries were prepared by immunoSEQ multiplex PCR; TCRdb keeps only in-frame clonotypes and omits some of them. Altogether approximately 97,000 clones are present, about 85% being singletons, with the ten largest covering approximately 5.6%. The sample consisted of peripheral blood. The receptors shown here come from a woman aged 45-59 years with COVID-19, enrolled during active disease.

The rearrangement links TRBV7-9 to TRBJ1-4, with a weak D call TRBD1 (5 bases). Trimming shortened V by 7 bases and J by 0 bases, and 15 bases separated the two germline ends. From germline, CDR1 is SEHNR and CDR2 FQNEAQ (reference sequence). This CDR3 contains 16 residues. CDR3 amino acids: CASTGGSGTTNEKLFF. The CDR3 coding sequence is TGTGCCAGCACCGGGGGAAGCGGGACAACTAATGAAAAACTGTTTTTT.

V usage is TRBV7-6 and J usage is TRBJ2-1, with TRBD2 matching over 9 bases. V dropped 5 bases and J dropped 7; count of bases not matched to a gene: 9. CDR1 is SGHVS and CDR2 is FNYEAQ in the germline V gene. There are 15 residues in the CDR3. CDR3 sequence reads: CASSRAGGPGNEQFF. The CDR3 DNA is TGTGCCAGCAGCCGCGCGGGGGGGCCGGGGAATGAGCAGTTCTTC.

V gene TRBV19 combines with J gene TRBJ1-2; D might be TRBD1 (5 bases). The CDR3 is 15 residues long. The V end was cut by 1 base, the J end by 7 bases, with 16 bases between. Germline loops: CDR1 LNHDA, CDR2 SQIVND (reference sequence). The CDR3 region has the DNA TGTGCCAGTAGTATAGGAGCAGGGAAACCTCGTGGCTACACCTTC. The encoded protein is CASSIGAGKPRGYTF. Drawing the rest from reference TRBV19 and TRBJ1-2, the complete variable domain is DGGITQSPKYLFRKEGQNVTLSCEQNLNHDAMYWYRQDPGQGLRLIYYSQIVNDFQKGDIAEGYSVSREKKESFPLTVTSAQKNPTAFYLCASSIGAGKPRGYTFGSGTRLTVV.

V usage is TRBV6-5 and J usage is TRBJ1-1; 8 bases fit TRBD1. Germline V gives CDR1 MNHEY, CDR2 SVGAGI. The CDR3 consists of 14 residues. V shed 6 bases, J shed 0 bases, and the junction held 3 bases outside the gene matches. This CDR3 is CASRRTGLNTEAFF. As DNA, the CDR3 is TGTGCCAGCAGAAGGACAGGGTTGAACACTGAAGCTTTCTTT.

V and J are TRBV5-5 and TRBJ2-7, with TRBD1 matching 7 bases. Germline CDR1 SGHKS, CDR2 YYEKEE (reference sequence). This CDR3 has 15 amino acids. The J segment lost 0 bases and the V segment lost 0 bases, leaving 3 bases of the junction unmatched. CDR3 sequence: CASSLAGQASYEQYF. The DNA for the CDR3 is TGTGCCAGCAGCTTGGCAGGACAGGCCTCCTACGAGCAGTACTTC.

The gene calls are TRBV19 and TRBJ1-5; 7 bases are a match to TRBD1. This CDR3 has 18 amino acids. Trimming removed 4 bases from V and 0 bases from J; junction bases left unmatched: 12. Germline lookup yields CDR1 LNHDA and CDR2 SQIVND (reference sequence). In DNA form, the CDR3 reads TGTGCCAGTAGTACCCGGGACAGTGTATCCTCTAGCAATCAGCCCCAGCATTTT. It encodes CASSTRDSVSSSNQPQHF.

The rearrangement joins TRBV3-1 (or the pseudogene TRBV3-2) to TRBJ2-7, with TRBD1 as a possible D gene (6 bases). The CDR3 sequence is 14 residues long. In germline, CDR1 is LGHDT, CDR2 YNNKEL (reference sequence). Trimming stripped 3 bases from V and 2 bases from J, with 11 bases between. CDR3 region: CASSQITGPYEQYF. The CDR3 nucleotides are TGTGCCAGCAGCCAGATCACAGGGCCCTACGAGCAGTACTTC.

V and J are TRBV7-2 and TRBJ1-1; 7 bases align to TRBD1. V lost 5 bases to trimming and J lost 6 bases; unmatched junction nucleotides: 6. The CDR3 runs 13 residues. The germline CDR1 and CDR2 sequences are SGHTA and FQGNSA. The DNA for the CDR3 is TGTGCCAGCAGCAAACAACAGGGGTCTGAAGCTTTCTTT. It specifies CASSKQQGSEAFF. Complete variable domain (other parts from reference TRBV7-2 and TRBJ1-1): GAGVSQSPSNKVTEKGKDVELRCDPISGHTALYWYRQSLGQGLEFLIYFQGNSAPDKSGLPSDRFSAERTGGSVSTLTIQRTQQEDSAVYLCASSKQQGSEAFFGQGTRLTVV.

J is TRBJ1-1 and V is TRBV7-3; D possibly corresponds to TRBD1 (6 bases). The germline CDR1 and CDR2 sequences are SGHTA and FQGTGA. The CDR3 covers 13 residues. V was trimmed by 5 bases and J by 3 bases, leaving 10 bases between them. The CDR3 region is CASSRQEDTEAFF. In nucleotides, the CDR3 is TGTGCCAGCAGCCGACAGGAGGACACTGAAGCTTTCTTT.

Remarks on this clone: Germline and junction disagree at one end, which may indicate a read error. The rearrangement joins TRBV12-3 or TRBV12-4 to TRBJ2-7, with D maybe TRBD2 (6 bases). This CDR3 is built from 12 residues. In nucleotides, the CDR3 is TGTGCCAGCACCTCCCGACGGGGGTTCCTCAACTTC. Protein: CASTSRRGFLNF.

The chain uses TRBV25-1 and TRBJ2-5, with TRBD1 matching over 9 bases. The germline CDR1 and CDR2 sequences are MGHDK and SYGVNS. This CDR3 has 14 amino acids. The V segment lost 5 bases and the J segment 5 bases; nucleotides outside the gene matches: 6. The chain's CDR3 is CASSLQGARETQYF. For the CDR3, the DNA is TGTGCCAGCAGTCTACAGGGGGCACGGGAGACCCAGTACTTC.

The V call is TRBV5-4, the J call TRBJ1-1; TRBD1 matches 7 bases. Per the germline V gene, CDR1 is SGHNT and CDR2 is YYREEE (reference sequence). Germline trimming cut 5 bases from V and 3 bases from J; bases unmatched to any gene: 4. CDR3 length equals 13 residues. CDR3 nucleotides: TGTGCCAGCAGGGTTACAGGGGACACTGAAGCTTTCTTT. Its translation: CASRVTGDTEAFF.

V is TRBV6-5 and J is TRBJ1-2; D is uncertain. The CDR3 loop spans 13 amino acids. The V gene's germline CDR1 is MNHEY and CDR2 SVGAGI. Trimming took 5 bases from V and 6 from J, leaving 13 bases between them. The CDR3 nucleotides are TGTGCCAGCAGTCAGGCACAACTAGATGGCTACACCTTC. This sequence encodes CASSQAQLDGYTF.

This chain uses TRBV3-1 (or the pseudogene TRBV3-2) with TRBJ2-7, with a tentative D call TRBD1 (6 bases). The CDR3 contains 15 residues. Trimming shortened V by 4 bases and J by 1 base, and 14 bases separated the two germline ends. The germline CDR1 and CDR2 sequences are LGHDT and YNNKEL (reference sequence). The CDR3 sequence: CASSPQGLASYEQYF. CDR3 nucleotide sequence: TGTGCCAGCAGCCCCCAGGGGCTAGCATCCTACGAGCAGTACTTC.

This rearrangement joins TRBV2 to TRBJ2-2; D might be TRBD1 (6 bases). The CDR3 extends over 16 amino acids. V gave up 3 bases and J gave up 2 bases, with 13 bases separating them. CDR1 is SNHLY, CDR2 FYNNEI, per germline. The CDR3 region has the DNA TGTGCCAGCAGTGAGGAGACAGGAGTTAACACCGGGGAGCTGTTTTTT. Translation gives CASSEETGVNTGELFF.

The rearrangement uses TRBV4-1 and TRBJ2-7; D is undetermined. The CDR3 has 13 residues. Trimming left V 0 bases short and J 4 bases short, with 7 bases between. Germline CDR1 MGHRA, CDR2 YSYEKL. The CDR3 reads CASSQESWYEQYF. The CDR3 DNA reads TGCGCCAGCAGCCAAGAGAGTTGGTACGAGCAGTACTTC.

The chain carries TRBV11-2 and TRBJ2-1, with D possibly being TRBD2 (7 bases). The CDR3 sequence is 16 residues long. CDR1 is SGHAT, CDR2 FQNNGV, per germline. Trimming cost V 4 bases and J 1 base, with 14 bases left between them. The CDR3 is CASSSLRGGSYNEQFF. Written as DNA, the CDR3 is TGTGCCAGCAGCTCGCTGAGGGGGGGGTCCTACAATGAGCAGTTCTTC.

The V gene is TRBV6-1, the J gene TRBJ2-7; 13 bases agree with TRBD2. V trimming: 3 bases; J trimming: 5 bases; junction bases outside the gene matches: 7. The CDR3 spans 16 residues. In germline, CDR1 is MNHNS, CDR2 SASEGT. CDR3 DNA: TGTGCCAGCAGTGACCCGGGACTAGCGGGGCTCCACGAGCAGTACTTC. This sequence encodes CASSDPGLAGLHEQYF.

V gene TRBV10-3 combines with J gene TRBJ2-3; D unclear. Germline V gene lookup returns CDR1 ENHRY and CDR2 SYGVKD. This CDR3 region has 15 residues. V lost 3 bases, J lost 6 bases, and 16 bases lay in between. The CDR3 is CAISDGGSLSDTQYF. DNA for the CDR3: TGTGCCATCAGTGACGGCGGCAGCCTATCGGATACGCAGTATTTT.

The chain has TRBV10-3 and TRBJ2-7; no firm D call. V shed 3 bases and J shed 0 bases, with 6 bases lying between them. This CDR3 has 13 amino acids. Germline values: CDR1 ENHRY, CDR2 SYGVKD. The CDR3 DNA reads as TGTGCCATCAGTGACGGGTCCTCCTACGAGCAGTACTTC. Protein: CAISDGSSYEQYF.

The chain links TRBV29-1 to TRBJ1-2, with D maybe TRBD1 (5 bases). Germline loops: CDR1 SQVTM, CDR2 ANQGSEA. This CDR3 spans 13 amino acids. V was trimmed by 7 bases and J by 8 bases, leaving 20 bases between them. CDR3 nucleotide sequence: TGCAGCGGCGCACCCGAGCGGGGCAGAGGCTACACCTTC. This gives the protein CSGAPERGRGYTF.

V usage is TRBV28 and J usage is TRBJ2-7; 7 bases fit TRBD1. Germline V gives CDR1 MDHEN, CDR2 SYDVKM. This CDR3 has 13 amino acids. The V and J ends lost 6 bases and 6 bases, in that order; junction bases with no gene match: 8. CDR3 protein: CASRKTGPREQYF. In DNA, the CDR3 is TGTGCCAGCAGAAAGACAGGGCCCCGCGAGCAGTACTTC.

The chain recombines TRBV6-5 with TRBJ2-1; 7 bases agree with TRBD1. Germline CDR1 and CDR2: MNHEY and SVGAGI. CDR3 length equals 15 residues. After removal of 7 bases from V and 0 bases from J, the junction contained 6 bases not matched to a gene. The CDR3 DNA reads as TGTGCCAGCAACTACAGGGGCAGCTCCTACAATGAGCAGTTCTTC. Translating gives CASNYRGSSYNEQFF.